Below, 29 T cell receptor beta chains from the same sample are listed, as sequenced in a study of beta chain features in type 1 diabetes. The study's findings and limits: In every one of the four CD4+ subsets, TCRB CDR3s were moderately but significantly shorter in Type 1 diabetes patients.

These receptors are not linked to any known antigen. Expressed TCRB transcripts were sequenced because the entire RNA isolate underwent reverse transcription. The repertoire was sequenced with immunoSEQ multiplex PCR; TCRdb's copy has only in-frame clones and lacks some. The sample carries about 740,000 clones, around an eighth recorded once. Sequences were obtained from naive CD4+ T cells from blood. These receptors were taken from a man aged 18 to 30 with type 1 diabetes.

This clone was seen more than once but under ten times. J is TRBJ1-5 and V is TRBV10-3; tentatively, D is TRBD1 (6 bases). The CDR3 runs to 14 residues. Germline assignment: CDR1 ENHRY and CDR2 SYGVKD. V shed 10 bases and J shed 0 bases, with 13 bases lying between them. The CDR3 protein is CATQGGFSNQPQHF. In DNA, the CDR3 is TGTGCCACCCAAGGGGGTTTTAGCAATCAGCCCCAGCATTTT.

This clone was seen a handful of times. J is TRBJ1-2 and V is TRBV2; D is perhaps TRBD1 (5 bases). Deletions cut 2 bases from V and 4 bases from J, with 14 bases between. The CDR3 is 15 amino acids. CDR1 and CDR2 (germline): SNHLY, FYNNEI. The CDR3 sequence is CASSEKDRGSYGYTF. The CDR3 DNA reads as TGTGCCAGCAGTGAAAAGGATAGGGGCTCCTATGGCTACACCTTC. The variable domain in full, with the rest retrieved from reference TRBV2 and TRBJ1-2, is EPEVTQTPSHQVTQMGQEVILRCVPISNHLYFYWYRQILGQKVEFLVSFYNNEISEKSEIFDDQFSVERPDGSNFTLKIRSTKLEDSAMYFCASSEKDRGSYGYTFGSGTRLTVV.

The J gene is TRBJ2-3, the V gene TRBV6-1; the match to TRBD2 covers 14 bases. After removal of 4 bases from V and 2 bases from J, the junction contained 2 bases not matched to a gene. Germline V gene lookup returns CDR1 MNHNS and CDR2 SASEGT. The CDR3 is 16 residues long. The CDR3 DNA sequence: TGTGCCAGCAGTGGGACTAGCGGGGGGACCACAGATACGCAGTATTTT. It specifies CASSGTSGGTTDTQYF.

The chain has TRBV13 and TRBJ2-7; 9 bases line up with TRBD2. The CDR3 is 16 amino acids. Per the germline V gene, CDR1 is PRHDT and CDR2 is FYEKMQ (reference sequence). V lost 4 bases, J lost 3 bases, and 10 bases stayed unmatched. For the CDR3, the DNA is TGTGCCAGCAGCTATCCGGACGGCGGGGGGGACTACGAGCAGTACTTC. Amino acid sequence: CASSYPDGGGDYEQYF.

This clone came up a few times. The rearrangement joins TRBV7-9 to TRBJ2-1; D perhaps matches TRBD2 (6 bases). Germline V CDR1 and CDR2: SEHNR, FQNEAQ (reference sequence). V gave up 6 bases and J gave up 1 base, with 13 bases separating them. The CDR3 covers 15 residues. CDR3 sequence: CASRHSGESYNEQFF. The CDR3, as DNA: TGTGCCAGCAGACATTCGGGGGAATCCTACAATGAGCAGTTCTTC.

This clone was detected only a few times. The rearrangement uses TRBV18 and TRBJ2-5, with D perhaps TRBD1 (6 bases). Germline CDR1 is KGHSH and CDR2 is LQKENI. The length of the CDR3 is 14 residues. V lost 0 bases and J 2 bases, leaving 7 bases between the germline ends. The CDR3 here is CASSPPDRQETQYF. The CDR3 DNA is TGTGCCAGCTCACCACCGGACAGACAAGAGACCCAGTACTTC.

Only a few counts were recorded for this clone. The rearrangement joins TRBV25-1 to TRBJ1-2, with a tentative D call TRBD1 (5 bases). Looked up from germline, CDR1 is MGHDK and CDR2 is SYGVNS. There are 16 residues in the CDR3. Trimming shortened V by 3 bases and J by 2 bases, and 16 bases separated the two germline ends. CDR3 in DNA: TGTGCCAGCAGTGAGGGGTCGGCGGCAGGGAACTATGGCTACACCTTC. Translated, it gives CASSEGSAAGNYGYTF.

In its sample, this clone was seen a few times. The chain has TRBV7-2 and TRBJ1-6; no reliable D call. The V end lost 0 bases, the J end lost 7 bases, and 10 bases lay between the germline ends. Per germline, CDR1 SGHTA and CDR2 FQGNSA. The CDR3 covers 15 residues. The chain's CDR3 is CASSLAGIVNSPLHF. The CDR3, as DNA: TGTGCCAGCAGCTTAGCAGGGATTGTGAATTCACCCCTCCACTTT.

This chain connects TRBV7-9 to TRBJ2-5; D tentatively fits TRBD1 or TRBD2 (6 bases each). Germline V gene data show CDR1 as SEHNR and CDR2 as FQNEAQ (reference sequence). The CDR3 runs 13 residues. Trimming shortened V by 10 bases and J by 5 bases, and 17 bases separated the two germline ends. The CDR3 loop is CAISGQGRETQYF. DNA of the CDR3: TGTGCCATCTCGGGGCAGGGGAGGGAGACCCAGTACTTC.

This clone was detected only a few times. This chain joins TRBV29-1 and TRBJ1-2; D is uncertain. CDR3 length equals 13 residues. Trimming removed 7 bases from V and 3 bases from J, with 15 bases in between. CDR1 and CDR2 (germline): SQVTM, ANQGSEA. The CDR3: CSARIQRYYGYTF. CDR3 DNA sequence: TGCAGCGCTAGGATCCAGAGGTACTATGGCTACACCTTC.

V and J are TRBV7-2 and TRBJ2-1; D call uncertain. In germline, CDR1 is SGHTA, CDR2 FQGNSA. The CDR3 totals 15 residues. V gave up 4 bases and J gave up 2 bases, with 12 bases separating them. The CDR3 sequence: CASSSSRKAYNEQFF. CDR3 DNA sequence: TGTGCCAGCAGCTCCAGCCGTAAGGCCTACAATGAGCAGTTCTTC.

Details on this clone: Other DNA sequences within the sample encode an identical CDR3. The chain is built from TRBV10-3 and TRBJ1-1; D is unresolved. Per germline, CDR1 ENHRY and CDR2 SYGVKD. The CDR3 runs to 12 residues. The V gene lost 6 bases and the J gene lost 1 base, with 6 bases spanning the gap. The CDR3 protein is CAIRRENTEAFF. CDR3 DNA: TGTGCCATCAGGAGGGAGAACACTGAAGCTTTCTTT.

The chain has TRBV6-5 and TRBJ1-6, with 8 bases lining up with TRBD1. The CDR3 runs to 15 residues. Per the germline V gene, CDR1 is MNHEY and CDR2 is SVGAGI. Unmatched junction bases numbered 4, after V lost 2 bases and J lost 7 bases. The CDR3 nucleotides read TGTGCCAGCAGTTACCGGACAGGGCGAAATTCACCCCTCCACTTT. Protein: CASSYRTGRNSPLHF.

This clone was seen a few times. The V and J genes are TRBV6-6 and TRBJ2-7, with 11 nucleotides matching TRBD2. This CDR3 has 14 residues. Germline V lookup: CDR1 MNHNY, CDR2 SVGAGI (reference sequence). Trimming at V came to 4 bases and at J to 2 bases, leaving 1 base not matched to a gene. The CDR3 region has the DNA TGTGCCAGCAGTTTTAGCGGGGGGGCCTACGAGCAGTACTTC. Translation: CASSFSGGAYEQYF.

This clone has only a few counts. V usage is TRBV13 and J usage is TRBJ1-2; 10 bases are a match to TRBD1. The V gene end was trimmed by 6 bases and the J gene end by 4 bases; junction bases not matched to a gene: 8. CDR1 and CDR2 (germline): PRHDT, FYEKMQ (reference sequence). The CDR3 sequence is 15 residues long. Here the CDR3 DNA reads TGTGCCAGCAGGCCTGGGGACAGGGGTACCTATGGCTACACCTTC. This gives the protein CASRPGDRGTYGYTF.

The chain couples TRBV9 to TRBJ1-2, with a weak D call TRBD1 (6 bases). There are 14 residues in the CDR3. Germline CDR1 SGDLS, CDR2 YYNGEE. The V and J ends lost 6 bases and 5 bases respectively, with 17 bases between them. In nucleotides, the CDR3 is TGTGCCAGCACGCTTGGACAGTCCACTTATGGCTACACCTTC. Residues: CASTLGQSTYGYTF.

This clone was observed a handful of times. This rearrangement joins TRBV30 to TRBJ2-4; D is possibly TRBD1 or TRBD2 (5 bases each). Trimming took off 3 bases at V and 7 bases at J, with 16 bases between the two ends. The germline gives CDR1 GTSNPN, CDR2 SVGIG (reference sequence). The CDR3 loop spans 14 amino acids. The CDR3 coding sequence is TGTGCCTGGAGCGATGACTTGTGGGGGAACATTCAGTACTTC. It is translated as CAWSDDLWGNIQYF.

For this clone: One base away lies a much larger clone, so this may be a sequencing read error. Other DNA sequences in this specimen translate into the identical CDR3. This chain links TRBV9 with TRBJ2-3; D ambiguous. This CDR3 is 11 amino acids long. The germline CDR1 and CDR2 sequences are SGDLS and YYNGEE. Trimming removed 4 bases at V and 4 bases at J, with 4 bases between. The CDR3 spells CASSLADTQYF. The CDR3 DNA reads TGTGCCAGCAGCCTCGCAGATACGCAGTATTTT.

This clone was detected only a few times. This chain joins TRBV18 and TRBJ1-1, with 7 bases matching TRBD1. The CDR3 length is 15 residues. Trimming at V came to 0 bases and at J to 3 bases, leaving 4 bases not matched to a gene. From germline, CDR1 is KGHSH and CDR2 LQKENI. CDR3 in DNA: TGTGCCAGCTCACCACCCGCAGGGGGGGACACTGAAGCTTTCTTT. It specifies CASSPPAGGDTEAFF.

This clone has only a few counts. The same CDR3 is also encoded by other DNA sequences in this sample. CDR3 sequence reads: CAWSASAYEQYF. In nucleotides, the CDR3 is TGTGCCTGGAGTGCCTCCGCGTACGAGCAGTACTTC. The chain has TRBV30 and TRBJ2-7; unclear D gene. The V gene lost 1 base and the J gene lost 4 bases, with 8 bases spanning the gap. The CDR3 sequence is 12 residues long. The germline V gene encodes CDR1 GTSNPN and CDR2 SVGIG (reference sequence).

This clone was seen a handful of times. The chain carries TRBV28 and TRBJ2-2; D ambiguous. The CDR3 contains 13 residues. The V end was cut by 7 bases, the J end by 7 bases, with 13 bases between. Per germline, CDR1 MDHEN and CDR2 SYDVKM. The CDR3 loop is CASTLSVHGELFF. Here the CDR3 DNA reads TGTGCCAGCACCTTGTCAGTGCACGGGGAGCTGTTTTTT.

About this clone: The identical CDR3 is also encoded by other nucleotide sequences in the sample. The rearrangement uses TRBV13 and TRBJ2-7, with no clear D. Germline assignment: CDR1 PRHDT and CDR2 FYEKMQ (reference sequence). V lost 1 base and J 1 base, leaving 5 bases between the germline ends. The CDR3 loop spans 13 amino acids. The CDR3 region is CASSLVGSYEQYF. As DNA, the CDR3 is TGTGCCAGCAGCTTAGTGGGTTCCTACGAGCAGTACTTC.

The chain employs TRBV29-1 and TRBJ2-1; TRBD2 matches 9 bases. V shed 6 bases, J shed 4 bases, and the junction held 10 bases outside the gene matches. The CDR3 has 15 amino acids. Germline V gene sequence: CDR1 SQVTM, CDR2 ANQGSEA. DNA for the CDR3: TGCAGCGTCACGTCTGTGGCGGGGGGGTACAATGAGCAGTTCTTC. It encodes CSVTSVAGGYNEQFF.

This clone was seen more than once but under ten times. The CDR3 nucleotides are TGTGCCAGCAAGGAGGGCTACGAGCAGTACTTC. Translating it yields CASKEGYEQYF. The chain employs TRBV2 and TRBJ2-7; possible D gene TRBD2, 6 bases. Germline loops: CDR1 SNHLY, CDR2 FYNNEI. V was trimmed by 7 bases and J by 3 bases, leaving 7 bases between them. This CDR3 region has 11 residues.

This chain joins TRBV29-1 and TRBJ1-6, with TRBD1 identical over 9 bases. Germline loops: CDR1 SQVTM, CDR2 ANQGSEA. V was clipped by 1 base and J by 8 bases; unmatched bases: 6. The CDR3 runs to 15 residues. Here the CDR3 reads CSVEGTGTGHSPLHF. Written as DNA, the CDR3 is TGCAGCGTTGAAGGTACCGGGACAGGGCATTCACCCCTCCACTTT.

About this clone itself: The junction shows a germline mismatch at one end, possibly a read error. The chain is built from TRBV25-1 and TRBJ1-2, with 8 bases lining up with TRBD1. The CDR3 sequence is 12 residues long. Germline CDR1 MGHDK, CDR2 SYGVNS. CDR3 coding DNA: TGTGCCAGCAGTGAATTGGGGACAGGCCCTATCTTC. This codes for CASSELGTGPIF.

This clone was detected a few times. This chain connects TRBV30 to TRBJ2-5; D possibly corresponds to TRBD1 (5 bases). Trimming shortened V by 4 bases and J by 2 bases, and 8 bases separated the two germline ends. Germline V gene sequence: CDR1 GTSNPN, CDR2 SVGIG (reference sequence). The CDR3 sequence is 12 residues long. CDR3 sequence: CAWNRQQETQYF. CDR3 in DNA: TGTGCCTGGAACAGGCAGCAAGAGACCCAGTACTTC.

This clone was recorded once. This chain connects TRBV9 to TRBJ2-2; D ambiguous. The germline V gene encodes CDR1 SGDLS and CDR2 YYNGEE. The CDR3 is 13 residues long. Trimming cost V 0 bases and J 7 bases, with 7 bases left between them. The CDR3 sequence is CASSVAVDGELFF. CDR3 coding DNA: TGTGCCAGCAGCGTAGCTGTGGACGGGGAGCTGTTTTTT. Using reference TRBV9 and TRBJ2-2 for the parts outside the CDR3, the full variable domain is DSGVTQTPKHLITATGQRVTLRCSPRSGDLSVYWYQQSLDQGLQFLIQYYNGEERAKGNILERFSAQQFPDLHSELNLSSLELGDSALYFCASSVAVDGELFFGEGSRLTVL.

V gene TRBV9 combines with J gene TRBJ1-6; weak D call: TRBD1 (6 bases). V lost 3 bases and J lost 9, with 16 bases in between. The germline gives CDR1 SGDLS, CDR2 YYNGEE. CDR3 length: 15 residues. The DNA of the CDR3 is TGTGCCAGCAGCGAACAGGGCGCGACCGGTTCACCCCTCCACTTT. It yields the protein CASSEQGATGSPLHF. The whole variable domain, remainder taken from reference TRBV9 and TRBJ1-6, is DSGVTQTPKHLITATGQRVTLRCSPRSGDLSVYWYQQSLDQGLQFLIQYYNGEERAKGNILERFSAQQFPDLHSELNLSSLELGDSALYFCASSEQGATGSPLHFGNGTRLTVT.